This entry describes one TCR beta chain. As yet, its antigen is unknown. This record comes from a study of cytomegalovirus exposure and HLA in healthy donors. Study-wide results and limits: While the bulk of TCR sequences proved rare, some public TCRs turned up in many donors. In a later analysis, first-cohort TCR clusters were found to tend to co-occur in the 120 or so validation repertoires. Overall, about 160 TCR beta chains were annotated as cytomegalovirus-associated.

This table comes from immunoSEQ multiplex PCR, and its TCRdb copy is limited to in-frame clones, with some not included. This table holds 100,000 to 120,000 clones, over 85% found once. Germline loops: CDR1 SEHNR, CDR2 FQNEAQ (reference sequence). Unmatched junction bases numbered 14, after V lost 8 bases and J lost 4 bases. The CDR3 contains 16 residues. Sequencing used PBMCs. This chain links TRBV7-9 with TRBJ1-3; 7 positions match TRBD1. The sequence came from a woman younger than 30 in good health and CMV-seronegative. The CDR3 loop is CASVSFKDRLGNTIYF. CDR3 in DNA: TGTGCCAGCGTTTCGTTTAAGGACAGGTTGGGAAACACCATATATTTT.